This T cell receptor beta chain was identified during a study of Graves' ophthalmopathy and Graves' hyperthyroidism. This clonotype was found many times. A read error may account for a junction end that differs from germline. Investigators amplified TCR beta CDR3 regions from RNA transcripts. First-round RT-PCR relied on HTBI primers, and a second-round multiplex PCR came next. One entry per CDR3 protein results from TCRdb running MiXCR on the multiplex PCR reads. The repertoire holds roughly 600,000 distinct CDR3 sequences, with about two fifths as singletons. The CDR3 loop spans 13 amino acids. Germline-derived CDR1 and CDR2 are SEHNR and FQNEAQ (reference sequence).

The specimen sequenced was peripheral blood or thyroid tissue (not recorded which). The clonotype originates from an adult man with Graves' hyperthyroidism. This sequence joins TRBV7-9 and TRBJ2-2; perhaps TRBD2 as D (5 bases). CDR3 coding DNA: TGCGCCAGCAGCTTAAGAGGGACCGGGGAGCTGTTTTTT. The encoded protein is CASSLRGTGELFF.